Reported below is one TCR beta chain. The table came from immunoSEQ multiplex PCR; TCRdb's copy has only in-frame clones and leaves some out. The repertoire holds around 56,000 clones, with 75% to 95% as singletons. This sample is part of a study of T cell changes during pregnancy in multiple sclerosis. The CDR3 has 15 amino acids. Germline V lookup: CDR1 MNHEY, CDR2 SMNVEV (reference sequence). Unmatched junction bases numbered 6, after V lost 4 bases and J lost 3 bases. The chain recombines TRBV27 with TRBJ2-7; the match to TRBD1 covers 10 bases. The sequences come from peripheral blood, collected in the first trimester of pregnancy. This sequence originates from a female donor in good health, enrolled as a control in a pregnancy study. The CDR3, as DNA: TGTGCCAGCAGTTCCAGGACAGGGGGTCACTACGAGCAGTACTTC. This codes for CASSSRTGGHYEQYF.